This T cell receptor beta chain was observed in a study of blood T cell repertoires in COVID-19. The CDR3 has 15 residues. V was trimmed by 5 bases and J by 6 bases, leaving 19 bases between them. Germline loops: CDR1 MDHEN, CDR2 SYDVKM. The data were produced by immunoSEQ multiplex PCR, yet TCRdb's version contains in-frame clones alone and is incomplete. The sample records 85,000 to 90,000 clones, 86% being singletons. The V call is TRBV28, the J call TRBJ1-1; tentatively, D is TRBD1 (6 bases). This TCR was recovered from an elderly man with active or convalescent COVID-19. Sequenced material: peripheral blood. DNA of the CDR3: TGTGCCAGCAGTGCATCGACAGGTGGTAGTTCTGAAGCTTTCTTT. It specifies CASSASTGGSSEAFF.